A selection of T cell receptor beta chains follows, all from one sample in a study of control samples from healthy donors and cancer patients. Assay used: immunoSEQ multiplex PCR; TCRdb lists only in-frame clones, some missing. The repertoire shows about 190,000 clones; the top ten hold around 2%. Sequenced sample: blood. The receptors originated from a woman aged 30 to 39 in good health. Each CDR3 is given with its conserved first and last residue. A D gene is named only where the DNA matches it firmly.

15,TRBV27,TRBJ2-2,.,CASSLYRAYTGELFF,TGTGCCAGCAGTTTGTATAGGGCGTACACCGGGGAGCTGTTTTTT
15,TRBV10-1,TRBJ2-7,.,CASSWGRDERYEQYF,TGCGCCAGCTCGTGGGGCCGGGACGAACGCTACGAGCAGTACTTC
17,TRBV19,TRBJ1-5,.,CASSTQGWDPGLQPQHF,TGTGCCAGTAGTACCCAAGGCTGGGATCCGGGTCTACAGCCCCAGCATTTT
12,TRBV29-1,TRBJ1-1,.,CSVGKDDTEAFF,TGCAGCGTTGGGAAGGACGACACTGAAGCTTTCTTT
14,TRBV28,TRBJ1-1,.,CASSLGSVNTEAFF,TGTGCCAGCAGTTTGGGTTCGGTGAACACTGAAGCTTTCTTT
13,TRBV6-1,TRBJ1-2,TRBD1,CASSESGTGKETF,TGTGCCAGCAGTGAATCCGGGACAGGTAAAGAAACCTTC
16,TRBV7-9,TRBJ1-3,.,CASSLADTRSGNTIYF,TGTGCCAGCAGCTTAGCGGACACGCGCTCTGGAAACACCATATATTTT
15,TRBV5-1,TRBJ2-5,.,CASSLDWGPTKTQYF,TGCGCCAGCAGCTTGGATTGGGGGCCGACGAAGACCCAGTACTTC
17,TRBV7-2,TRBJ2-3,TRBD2,CASSLLAGGRSADTQYF,TGTGCCAGCAGCCTACTAGCGGGGGGGCGGAGCGCAGATACGCAGTATTTT
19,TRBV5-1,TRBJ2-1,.,CASSLAPGRSGVPNNEQFF,TGCGCCAGCAGCTTGGCTCCGGGAAGGTCAGGGGTACCCAACAATGAGCAGTTCTTC
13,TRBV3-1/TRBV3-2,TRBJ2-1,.,CASSQESGNEQFF,TGTGCCAGCAGCCAAGAATCGGGCAATGAGCAGTTCTTC
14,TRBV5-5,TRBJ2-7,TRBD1,CASSFWTGFYEQYF,TGTGCCAGCAGCTTTTGGACAGGCTTTTACGAGCAGTACTTC
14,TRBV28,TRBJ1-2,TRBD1,CASSGGQVGFGYTF,TGTGCCAGCAGTGGTGGACAGGTCGGTTTCGGCTACACCTTC
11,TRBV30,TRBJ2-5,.,CAWSAGETQYF,TGTGCCTGGAGTGCGGGGGAGACCCAGTACTTC
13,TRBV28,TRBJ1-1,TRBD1,CAGGQGRGTEAFF,TGTGCCGGGGGACAGGGGAGGGGGACTGAAGCTTTCTTT
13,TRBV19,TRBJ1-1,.,CASSIGGNTEAFF,TGTGCCAGTAGTATAGGGGGGAACACTGAAGCTTTCTTT
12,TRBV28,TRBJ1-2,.,CASSFTKDGYTF,TGTGCCAGCAGTTTTACGAAGGATGGCTACACCTTC